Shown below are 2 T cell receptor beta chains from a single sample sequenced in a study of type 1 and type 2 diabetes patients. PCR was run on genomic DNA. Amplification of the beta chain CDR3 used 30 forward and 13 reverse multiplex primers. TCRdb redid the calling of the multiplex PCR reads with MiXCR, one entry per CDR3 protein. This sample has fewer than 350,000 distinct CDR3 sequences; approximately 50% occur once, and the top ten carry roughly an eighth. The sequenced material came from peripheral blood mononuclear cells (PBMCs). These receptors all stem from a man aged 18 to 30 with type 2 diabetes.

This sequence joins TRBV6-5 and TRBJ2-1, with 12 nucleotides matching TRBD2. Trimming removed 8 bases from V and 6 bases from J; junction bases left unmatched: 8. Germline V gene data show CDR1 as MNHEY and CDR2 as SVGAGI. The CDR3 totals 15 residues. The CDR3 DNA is TGTGCCAGCTGCTCTAGCGGGGGGGGGGGCAATGAGCAGTTCTTC. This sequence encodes CASCSSGGGGNEQFF.

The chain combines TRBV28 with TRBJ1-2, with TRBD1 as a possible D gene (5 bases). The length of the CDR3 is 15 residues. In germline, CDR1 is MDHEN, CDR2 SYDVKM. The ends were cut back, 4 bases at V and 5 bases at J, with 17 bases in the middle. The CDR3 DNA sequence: TGTGCCAGCAGTTCTGGTGGGGCTTCCCCATATGGCTACACCTTC. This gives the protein CASSSGGASPYGYTF.